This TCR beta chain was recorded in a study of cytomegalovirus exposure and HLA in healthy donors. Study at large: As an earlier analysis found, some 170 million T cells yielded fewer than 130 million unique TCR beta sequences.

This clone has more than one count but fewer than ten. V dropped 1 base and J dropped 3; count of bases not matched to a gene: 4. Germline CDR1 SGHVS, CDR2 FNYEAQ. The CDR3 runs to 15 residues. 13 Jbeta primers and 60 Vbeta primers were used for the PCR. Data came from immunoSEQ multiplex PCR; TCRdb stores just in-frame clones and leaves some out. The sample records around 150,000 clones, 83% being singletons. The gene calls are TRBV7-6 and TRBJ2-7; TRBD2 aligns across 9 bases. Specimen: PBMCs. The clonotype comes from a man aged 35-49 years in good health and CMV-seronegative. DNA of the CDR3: TGTGCCAGCAGCTTAGAGGGCGGGAGGGTCTACGAGCAGTACTTC. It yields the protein CASSLEGGRVYEQYF.